This is a list of T cell receptor beta chains from one sample in a study of cytomegalovirus exposure and HLA in healthy donors. The method was immunoSEQ multiplex PCR; TCRdb's version includes in-frame clones alone and lacks a portion of them. The sample shows approximately 190,000 clones, more than 70% of them seen only once. The material sequenced was PBMCs. These receptors originate from a middle-aged man in good health and CMV-seropositive. Both conserved end residues are trimmed from each CDR3. The order of the fields is D gene, V gene, J gene, CDR3 length, CDR3 protein. The D gene is left open where the match is weak.

D gene: -
V gene: TRBV7-2
J gene: TRBJ1-2
CDR3 length: 11
CDR3 protein: ASSPGGRYGYT

D gene: -
V gene: TRBV10-1
J gene: TRBJ2-6
CDR3 length: 12
CDR3 protein: ASSGSSGANGLT

D gene: TRBD2
V gene: TRBV4-1
J gene: TRBJ2-5
CDR3 length: 15
CDR3 protein: ASSQDTGASGQETQY

D gene: -
V gene: TRBV5-1
J gene: TRBJ2-1
CDR3 length: 13
CDR3 protein: ASRLGLSHYNEQF

D gene: TRBD1
V gene: TRBV2
J gene: TRBJ2-5
CDR3 length: 10
CDR3 protein: ASTDRGETQY

D gene: -
V gene: TRBV6-1
J gene: TRBJ1-3
CDR3 length: 13
CDR3 protein: ASSEGRYSGNTIY

D gene: -
V gene: TRBV5-1
J gene: TRBJ1-4
CDR3 length: 12
CDR3 protein: ASSRDKGKEKLF

D gene: TRBD1
V gene: TRBV5-6
J gene: TRBJ2-5
CDR3 length: 14
CDR3 protein: ASSLRPGQGWETQY

D gene: -
V gene: TRBV7-2
J gene: TRBJ1-1
CDR3 length: 14
CDR3 protein: ASSFTHRVGYTEAF

D gene: TRBD1
V gene: TRBV18
J gene: TRBJ1-1
CDR3 length: 13
CDR3 protein: ASSLRQGANTEAF

D gene: -
V gene: TRBV18
J gene: TRBJ2-7
CDR3 length: 13
CDR3 protein: ASSPTGTLTHEQY

D gene: -
V gene: TRBV6-5
J gene: TRBJ2-7
CDR3 length: 10
CDR3 protein: ASNQGPYEQY

D gene: -
V gene: TRBV28
J gene: TRBJ1-2
CDR3 length: 13
CDR3 protein: ASSLSQGRENGYT

D gene: TRBD2
V gene: TRBV25-1
J gene: TRBJ2-7
CDR3 length: 13
CDR3 protein: ASSATSGIHYEQY

D gene: -
V gene: TRBV5-6
J gene: TRBJ1-2
CDR3 length: 12
CDR3 protein: AGSDTGLNYGYT

D gene: -
V gene: TRBV30
J gene: TRBJ1-1
CDR3 length: 13
CDR3 protein: AWSATGTLHTEAF

D gene: -
V gene: TRBV7-9
J gene: TRBJ2-5
CDR3 length: 11
CDR3 protein: ASSLQGQETQY

D gene: TRBD2
V gene: TRBV2
J gene: TRBJ2-5
CDR3 length: 13
CDR3 protein: ASSNRGSSGETQY

D gene: -
V gene: TRBV6-5
J gene: TRBJ2-7
CDR3 length: 10
CDR3 protein: ASSQGSSEQY

D gene: -
V gene: TRBV6-4
J gene: TRBJ1-1
CDR3 length: 16
CDR3 protein: ASIPSGGTLGWKTEAF

D gene: TRBD1
V gene: TRBV30
J gene: TRBJ1-1
CDR3 length: 11
CDR3 protein: AWGTGGLTEAF

D gene: -
V gene: TRBV13
J gene: TRBJ2-3
CDR3 length: 14
CDR3 protein: ASSLEWRERTDTQY

D gene: TRBD1
V gene: TRBV23-1
J gene: -
CDR3 length: 12
CDR3 protein: ASSPHRGPYEQY

D gene: TRBD2
V gene: TRBV2
J gene: TRBJ2-3
CDR3 length: 12
CDR3 protein: ASIYSGRTDTQY

D gene: -
V gene: TRBV7-8
J gene: TRBJ1-5
CDR3 length: 13
CDR3 protein: ASSLGQGRSQPQH

D gene: -
V gene: TRBV6-6
J gene: TRBJ1-5
CDR3 length: 14
CDR3 protein: ASSKRQDALNQPQH

D gene: -
V gene: TRBV2
J gene: TRBJ2-6
CDR3 length: 11
CDR3 protein: ASSGSGANGLT

D gene: -
V gene: TRBV5-4
J gene: TRBJ1-2
CDR3 length: 12
CDR3 protein: ASSLKGEGYGYT

D gene: -
V gene: TRBV18
J gene: TRBJ2-7
CDR3 length: 11
CDR3 protein: ASSPMAFYEQY

D gene: -
V gene: TRBV4-2
J gene: TRBJ2-7
CDR3 length: 12
CDR3 protein: ASSQLGATHEQY

D gene: -
V gene: TRBV5-1
J gene: TRBJ2-6
CDR3 length: 14
CDR3 protein: ASSLGLLSGANVLT

D gene: TRBD1
V gene: TRBV7-2
J gene: TRBJ2-1
CDR3 length: 17
CDR3 protein: ASSRQGTPGREDYNEQF

D gene: -
V gene: TRBV5-1
J gene: TRBJ2-7
CDR3 length: 11
CDR3 protein: ASSLDSLTVEY

D gene: TRBD1
V gene: TRBV28
J gene: TRBJ2-3
CDR3 length: 11
CDR3 protein: ASSLDRWHTQY

D gene: TRBD1
V gene: TRBV7-9
J gene: TRBJ2-1
CDR3 length: 14
CDR3 protein: ASSLGEGASYNEQF

D gene: -
V gene: TRBV14
J gene: -
CDR3 length: 14
CDR3 protein: ASSHWRGSTSYEQY

D gene: -
V gene: TRBV5-1
J gene: TRBJ2-7
CDR3 length: 13
CDR3 protein: ASSSGASGIYEQY

D gene: -
V gene: TRBV7-2
J gene: TRBJ2-1
CDR3 length: 12
CDR3 protein: ASSLRAEGNEQF

D gene: TRBD2
V gene: TRBV28
J gene: TRBJ2-3
CDR3 length: 15
CDR3 protein: ASNLAGGRGSTDTQY

D gene: -
V gene: TRBV28
J gene: TRBJ1-1
CDR3 length: 12
CDR3 protein: ASSPLGGYTEAF

D gene: TRBD1
V gene: TRBV5-4
J gene: TRBJ2-5
CDR3 length: 14
CDR3 protein: ASSLMGQGLQETQY

D gene: TRBD2
V gene: TRBV27
J gene: TRBJ2-7
CDR3 length: 11
CDR3 protein: ASSHRLAREQY

D gene: -
V gene: TRBV12-5
J gene: TRBJ1-5
CDR3 length: 13
CDR3 protein: ASGFRDTSGQPQH

D gene: TRBD2
V gene: TRBV4-2
J gene: TRBJ2-1
CDR3 length: 15
CDR3 protein: ASSQETSGSSYNEQF

D gene: -
V gene: TRBV6-1
J gene: TRBJ2-1
CDR3 length: 10
CDR3 protein: ASTRVGDEQF

D gene: TRBD2
V gene: TRBV7-9
J gene: TRBJ2-5
CDR3 length: 13
CDR3 protein: ASSHLTSGRETQY

D gene: TRBD2
V gene: TRBV6-6
J gene: TRBJ2-7
CDR3 length: 13
CDR3 protein: ASRAGTSGAYEQY

D gene: -
V gene: TRBV19
J gene: TRBJ1-1
CDR3 length: 14
CDR3 protein: ASSNQQGNVFTEAF

D gene: -
V gene: TRBV5-6
J gene: TRBJ2-7
CDR3 length: 13
CDR3 protein: ASSAQIDSHYEQY

D gene: -
V gene: TRBV5-8
J gene: TRBJ2-2
CDR3 length: 13
CDR3 protein: ASSPWKGVTGELF

D gene: -
V gene: TRBV5-1
J gene: TRBJ1-1
CDR3 length: 11
CDR3 protein: ASRFSERAEAF

D gene: -
V gene: TRBV21-1
J gene: TRBJ1-5
CDR3 length: 13
CDR3 protein: ASSKRGYSNQPQH

D gene: -
V gene: TRBV19
J gene: TRBJ2-7
CDR3 length: 11
CDR3 protein: ASSINGPYEQY

D gene: -
V gene: TRBV11-2
J gene: TRBJ2-2
CDR3 length: 10
CDR3 protein: AGRRDTGELF

D gene: -
V gene: TRBV5-4
J gene: TRBJ1-2
CDR3 length: 12
CDR3 protein: ASSDEQANYGYT

D gene: TRBD1
V gene: TRBV10-3
J gene: TRBJ1-3
CDR3 length: 13
CDR3 protein: AIRGQGTPGNTIY

D gene: -
V gene: TRBV29-1
J gene: TRBJ2-7
CDR3 length: 11
CDR3 protein: SVESRLGGEQY

D gene: -
V gene: TRBV7-9
J gene: TRBJ1-2
CDR3 length: 6
CDR3 protein: AGEGYT

D gene: -
V gene: TRBV28
J gene: TRBJ2-1
CDR3 length: 10
CDR3 protein: ASSLLGNEQF

D gene: TRBD1
V gene: TRBV6-1
J gene: TRBJ2-6
CDR3 length: 16
CDR3 protein: ASSEWGQTGSGANVLT